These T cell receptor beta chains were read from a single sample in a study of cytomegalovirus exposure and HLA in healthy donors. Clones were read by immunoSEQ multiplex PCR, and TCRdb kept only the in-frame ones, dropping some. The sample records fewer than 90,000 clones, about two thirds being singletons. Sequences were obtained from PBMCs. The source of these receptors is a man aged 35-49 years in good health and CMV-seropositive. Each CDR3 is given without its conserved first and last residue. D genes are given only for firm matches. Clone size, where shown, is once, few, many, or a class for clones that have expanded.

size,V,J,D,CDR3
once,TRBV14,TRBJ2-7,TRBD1,ASSRPRDRGIYEQY
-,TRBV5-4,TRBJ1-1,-,ASRTPRGTEAF
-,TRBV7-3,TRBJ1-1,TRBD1,ASSLRDRGTEAF
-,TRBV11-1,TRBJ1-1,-,ASSLDGRSNTEAF
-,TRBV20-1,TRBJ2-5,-,SARRETQY
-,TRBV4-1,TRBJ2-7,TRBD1,ASSHHRTGSNEQY
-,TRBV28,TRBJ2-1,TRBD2,ASESSGSRREQF
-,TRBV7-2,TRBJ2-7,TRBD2,ASSRLAGDSYEQY
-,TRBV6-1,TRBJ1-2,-,ASSDRGYGYT
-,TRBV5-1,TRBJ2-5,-,ASSFDQETQY
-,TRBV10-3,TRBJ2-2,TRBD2,AISERLAGGQDTGELF
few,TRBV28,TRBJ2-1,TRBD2,ASRLAGGPEF
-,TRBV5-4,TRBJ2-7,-,ASSSGSHREGYEQY
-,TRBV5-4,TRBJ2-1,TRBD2,ASSWGGTGGNEQF
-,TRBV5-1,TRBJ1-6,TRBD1,ASSSKDRDYNSPLH
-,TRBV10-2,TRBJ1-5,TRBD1,ASSVGGHSNQPQH